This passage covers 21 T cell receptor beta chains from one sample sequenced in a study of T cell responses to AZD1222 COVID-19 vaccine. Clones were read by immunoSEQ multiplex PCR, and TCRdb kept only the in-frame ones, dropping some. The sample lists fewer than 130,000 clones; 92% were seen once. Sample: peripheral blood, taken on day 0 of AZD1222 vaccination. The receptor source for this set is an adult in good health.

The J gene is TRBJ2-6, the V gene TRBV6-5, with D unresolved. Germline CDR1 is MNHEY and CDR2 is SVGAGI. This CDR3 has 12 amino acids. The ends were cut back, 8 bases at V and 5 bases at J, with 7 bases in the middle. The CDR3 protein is CASLGRANVLTF. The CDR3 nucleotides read TGTGCCAGCCTGGGTCGGGCCAACGTCCTGACTTTC.

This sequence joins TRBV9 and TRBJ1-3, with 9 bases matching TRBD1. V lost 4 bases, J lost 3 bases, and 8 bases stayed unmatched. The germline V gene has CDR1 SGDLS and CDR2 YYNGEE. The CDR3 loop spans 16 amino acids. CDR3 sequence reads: CASSPQGQGNGNTIYF. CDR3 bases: TGTGCCAGCAGCCCACAGGGACAGGGAAATGGAAACACCATATATTTT.

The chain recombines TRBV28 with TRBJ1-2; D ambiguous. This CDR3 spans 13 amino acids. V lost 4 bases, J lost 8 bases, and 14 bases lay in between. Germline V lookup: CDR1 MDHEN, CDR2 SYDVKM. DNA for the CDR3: TGTGCCAGCAGTTCTGGAAAGAGTCGCGGCTACACCTTC. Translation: CASSSGKSRGYTF.

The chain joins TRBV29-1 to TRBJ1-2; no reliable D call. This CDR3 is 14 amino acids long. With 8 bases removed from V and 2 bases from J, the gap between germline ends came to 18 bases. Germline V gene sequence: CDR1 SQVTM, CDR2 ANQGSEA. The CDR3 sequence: CSLPLPSRNYGYTF. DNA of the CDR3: TGCAGCCTACCGCTCCCTTCAAGAAACTATGGCTACACCTTC.

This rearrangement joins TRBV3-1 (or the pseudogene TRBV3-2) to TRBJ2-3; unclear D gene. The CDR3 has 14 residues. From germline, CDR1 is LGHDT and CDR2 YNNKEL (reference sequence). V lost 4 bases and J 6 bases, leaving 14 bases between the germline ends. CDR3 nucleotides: TGTGCCAGCAGCCTAGCAGACTTGGGTGATACGCAGTATTTT. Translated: CASSLADLGDTQYF.

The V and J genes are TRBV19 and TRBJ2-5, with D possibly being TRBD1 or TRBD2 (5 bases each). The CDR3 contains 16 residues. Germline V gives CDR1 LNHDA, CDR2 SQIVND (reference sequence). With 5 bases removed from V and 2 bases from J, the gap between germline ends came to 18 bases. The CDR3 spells CASSFGYTGPQETQYF. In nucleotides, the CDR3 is TGTGCCAGTAGTTTCGGATACACGGGACCACAAGAGACCCAGTACTTC.

In DNA form, the CDR3 reads TGTGCCAGCATTAACAGGGGAAACACTGAAGCTTTCTTT. It yields the protein CASINRGNTEAFF. V usage is TRBV28 and J usage is TRBJ1-1, with TRBD1 matching over 7 bases. Germline CDR1 reads MDHEN; CDR2 reads SYDVKM. V lost 7 bases and J lost 2; bases outside the gene matches: 4. This CDR3 has 13 amino acids. Full variable domain (rest looked up from reference TRBV28 and TRBJ1-1): DVKVTQSSRYLVKRTGEKVFLECVQDMDHENMFWYRQDPGLGLRLIYFSYDVKMKEKGDIPEGYSVSREKKERFSLILESASTNQTSMYLCASINRGNTEAFFGQGTRLTVV.

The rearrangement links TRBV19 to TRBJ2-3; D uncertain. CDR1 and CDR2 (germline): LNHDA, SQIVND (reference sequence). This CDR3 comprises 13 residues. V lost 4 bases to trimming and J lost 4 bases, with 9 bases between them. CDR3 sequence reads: CASSRESPDTQYF. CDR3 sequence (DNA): TGTGCCAGTAGTAGAGAAAGTCCAGATACGCAGTATTTT. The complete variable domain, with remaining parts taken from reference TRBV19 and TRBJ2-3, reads DGGITQSPKYLFRKEGQNVTLSCEQNLNHDAMYWYRQDPGQGLRLIYYSQIVNDFQKGDIAEGYSVSREKKESFPLTVTSAQKNPTAFYLCASSRESPDTQYFGPGTRLTVL.

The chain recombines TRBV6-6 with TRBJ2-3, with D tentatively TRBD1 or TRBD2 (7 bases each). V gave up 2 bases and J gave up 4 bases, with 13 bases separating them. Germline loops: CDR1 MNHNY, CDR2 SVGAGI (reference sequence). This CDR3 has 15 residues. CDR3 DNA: TGTGCCAGCAGTTACCCACAGGGGAGGGCAGATACGCAGTATTTT. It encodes CASSYPQGRADTQYF.

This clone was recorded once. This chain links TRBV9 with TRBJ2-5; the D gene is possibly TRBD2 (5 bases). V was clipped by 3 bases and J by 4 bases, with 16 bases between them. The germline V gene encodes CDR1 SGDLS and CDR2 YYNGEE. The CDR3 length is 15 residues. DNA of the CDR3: TGTGCCAGCAGCGGGACGGACTCCCGTTCAGAGACCCAGTACTTC. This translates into CASSGTDSRSETQYF. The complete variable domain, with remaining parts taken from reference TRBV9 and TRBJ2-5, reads DSGVTQTPKHLITATGQRVTLRCSPRSGDLSVYWYQQSLDQGLQFLIQYYNGEERAKGNILERFSAQQFPDLHSELNLSSLELGDSALYFCASSGTDSRSETQYFGPGTRLLVL.

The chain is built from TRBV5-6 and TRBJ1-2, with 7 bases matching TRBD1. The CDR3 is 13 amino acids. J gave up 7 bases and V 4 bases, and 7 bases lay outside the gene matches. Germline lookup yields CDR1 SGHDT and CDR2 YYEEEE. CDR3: CASSRQGIGGYTF. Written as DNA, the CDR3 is TGTGCCAGCAGCAGACAGGGTATCGGTGGCTACACCTTC.

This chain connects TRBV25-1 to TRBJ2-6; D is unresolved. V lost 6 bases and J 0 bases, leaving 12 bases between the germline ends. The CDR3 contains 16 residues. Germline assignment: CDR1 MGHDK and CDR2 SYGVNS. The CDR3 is CASRGGRPSGANVLTF. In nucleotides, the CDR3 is TGTGCCAGCAGGGGTGGACGGCCCTCTGGGGCCAACGTCCTGACTTTC.

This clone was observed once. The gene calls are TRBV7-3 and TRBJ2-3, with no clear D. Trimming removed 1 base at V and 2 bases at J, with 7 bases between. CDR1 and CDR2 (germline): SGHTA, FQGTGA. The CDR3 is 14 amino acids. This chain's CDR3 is CASSLNGVTDTQYF. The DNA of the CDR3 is TGTGCCAGCAGCTTAAATGGGGTCACAGATACGCAGTATTTT.

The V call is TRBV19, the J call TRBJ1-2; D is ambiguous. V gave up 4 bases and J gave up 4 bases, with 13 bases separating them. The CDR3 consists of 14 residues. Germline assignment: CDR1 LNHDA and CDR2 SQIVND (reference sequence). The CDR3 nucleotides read TGTGCCAGTAGTAAAAGGGAGCGGGCCTATGGCTACACCTTC. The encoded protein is CASSKRERAYGYTF.

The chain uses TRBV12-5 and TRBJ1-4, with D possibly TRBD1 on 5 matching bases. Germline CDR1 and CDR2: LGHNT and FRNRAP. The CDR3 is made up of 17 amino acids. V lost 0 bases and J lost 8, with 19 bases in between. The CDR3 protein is CASGLVYQDSSGEKLFF. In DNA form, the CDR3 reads TGTGCTAGTGGTTTGGTCTACCAAGACAGTTCTGGAGAAAAACTGTTTTTT.

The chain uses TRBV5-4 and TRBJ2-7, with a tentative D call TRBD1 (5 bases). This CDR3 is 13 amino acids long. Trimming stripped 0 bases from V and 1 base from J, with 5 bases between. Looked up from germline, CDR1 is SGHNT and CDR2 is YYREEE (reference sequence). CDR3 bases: TGTGCCAGCAGCTTGGACAGGTCCTACGAGCAGTACTTC. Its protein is CASSLDRSYEQYF.

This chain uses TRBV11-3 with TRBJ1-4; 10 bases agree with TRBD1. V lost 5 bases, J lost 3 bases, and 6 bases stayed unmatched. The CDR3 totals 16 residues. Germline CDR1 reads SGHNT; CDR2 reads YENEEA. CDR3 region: CASSNPTGGSNEKLFF. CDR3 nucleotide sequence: TGTGCCAGCAGCAACCCGACAGGGGGCTCTAATGAAAAACTGTTTTTT.

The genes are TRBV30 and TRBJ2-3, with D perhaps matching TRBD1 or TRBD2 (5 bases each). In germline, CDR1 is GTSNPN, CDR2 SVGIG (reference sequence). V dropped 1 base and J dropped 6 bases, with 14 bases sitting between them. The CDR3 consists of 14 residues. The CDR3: CAWSGKGTADTQYF. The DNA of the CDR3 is TGTGCCTGGAGTGGGAAAGGGACGGCGGATACGCAGTATTTT.

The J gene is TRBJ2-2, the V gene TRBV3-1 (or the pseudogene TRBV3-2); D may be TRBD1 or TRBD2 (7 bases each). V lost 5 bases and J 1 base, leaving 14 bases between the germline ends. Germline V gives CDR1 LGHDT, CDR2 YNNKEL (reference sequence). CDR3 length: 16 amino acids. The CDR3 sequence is CASSGGGTVNTGELFF. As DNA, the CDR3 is TGTGCCAGCAGCGGGGGAGGGACAGTGAACACCGGGGAGCTGTTTTTT.

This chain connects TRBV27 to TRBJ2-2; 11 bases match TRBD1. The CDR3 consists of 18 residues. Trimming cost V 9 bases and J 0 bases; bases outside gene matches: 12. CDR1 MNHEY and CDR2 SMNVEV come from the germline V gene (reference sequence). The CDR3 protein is CASTPRTGGMANTGELFF. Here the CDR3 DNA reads TGTGCCAGTACCCCGAGGACAGGGGGCATGGCGAACACCGGGGAGCTGTTTTTT.

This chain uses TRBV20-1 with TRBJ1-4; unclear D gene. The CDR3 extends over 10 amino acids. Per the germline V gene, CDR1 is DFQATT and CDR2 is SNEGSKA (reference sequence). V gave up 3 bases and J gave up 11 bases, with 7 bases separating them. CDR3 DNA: TGCAGTGCTAGGCGGGAGAAACTGTTTTTT. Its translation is CSARREKLFF.